The T cell receptor beta chain described here comes from a study of OX40 agonist ivuxolimab in advanced cancers. General study points: More expanded clones were seen, on average, in CD8+ T cells than in CD4+.

Turning to this clone: Its antigen is currently unknown.

TCRdb's copy holds only in-frame clones and misses some; the assay was immunoSEQ multiplex PCR. The sample shows about 130,000 clones, approximately 94% of them seen only once. The J segment lost 9 bases and the V segment lost 5 bases, leaving 7 bases of the junction unmatched. Germline CDR1 and CDR2: SGHTA and FQGNSA. This CDR3 comprises 13 residues. Enrollment shut out patients with autoimmune disease history or systemic immunosuppression. The sequenced sample was CD4+ or CD8+ T cells sorted from blood, obtained in a trial of the OX40 agonist ivuxolimab. This receptor was obtained from an adult with an advanced solid tumor such as melanoma, head and neck, liver or kidney cancer. This chain joins TRBV7-2 and TRBJ2-4; 7 bases line up with TRBD2. Here the CDR3 reads CASSPSGIGIQYF. CDR3 nucleotide sequence: TGTGCCAGCAGCCCCAGCGGGATAGGCATTCAGTACTTC. Looking up the rest from reference TRBV7-2 and TRBJ2-4 gives the full variable domain: GAGVSQSPSNKVTEKGKDVELRCDPISGHTALYWYRQSLGQGLEFLIYFQGNSAPDKSGLPSDRFSAERTGGSVSTLTIQRTQQEDSAVYLCASSPSGIGIQYFGAGTRLSVL.